These T cell receptor beta chains were read from a single sample in a study of blood T cell repertoires in COVID-19. Using immunoSEQ multiplex PCR, the repertoire was profiled, and TCRdb retains in-frame clones only, with some absent. The sample carries approximately 240,000 clones, approximately 87% recorded once. The source material was PBMCs or T cells enriched from blood (not recorded which). These receptor sequences come from a woman aged 45-65 years in a cohort exposed to, infected with or recovered from COVID-19 (not recorded which). The CDR3 runs from the conserved cysteine through the conserved F or W. The D gene is left open where the match is weak. Rows give clone size only sometimes, using once, few, many, or a class for an expanded clone.

V: TRBV4-3
D: TRBD2
J: TRBJ2-2
size: -
DNA: TGCGCCAGCAGCCAAGTTTTAATTGCGGGGGGGCGGAGCACCGGGGAGCTGTTTTTT
CDR3: CASSQVLIAGGRSTGELFF

V: TRBV30
D: TRBD1
J: TRBJ1-4
size: -
DNA: TGTGCCTGGAGTACTCCGGGACAGGGCAATGAAAAACTGTTTTTT
CDR3: CAWSTPGQGNEKLFF

V: TRBV27
D: TRBD1
J: TRBJ1-5
size: -
DNA: TGTGCCAGCATACAGGGGTCTCTGCAGCCCCAGCATTTT
CDR3: CASIQGSLQPQHF

V: TRBV11-2
D: TRBD2
J: TRBJ2-1
size: -
DNA: TGTGCCAGCAGCTTAGATCGGGGGGTCTACAATGAGCAGTTCTTC
CDR3: CASSLDRGVYNEQFF

V: TRBV9
D: TRBD2
J: TRBJ2-3
size: -
DNA: TGTGCCAGCAGCTCGCGCGGGGGGCAGCGCCCAGATACGCAGTATTTT
CDR3: CASSSRGGQRPDTQYF

V: TRBV7-2
D: -
J: TRBJ1-1
size: -
DNA: TGTGCCAGCAGCTTTCCCAGGGGAGCGGCTTTCTTT
CDR3: CASSFPRGAAFF

V: TRBV7-6
D: TRBD1
J: TRBJ2-7
size: -
DNA: TGTGCCAGCAGCTTCGGACAGGGGGCTATCGAGCAGTACTTC
CDR3: CASSFGQGAIEQYF

V: TRBV6-6
D: -
J: TRBJ1-4
size: once
DNA: TGTGCCAGCAGTTACTTAAACTCTCAGGAGGGAAAACTGTTTTTT
CDR3: CASSYLNSQEGKLFF

V: TRBV6-5
D: TRBD1
J: TRBJ1-5
size: -
DNA: TGTGCCAGCAGTAACAGGGGAGTGGAGCCCCAGCATTTT
CDR3: CASSNRGVEPQHF

V: TRBV5-1
D: TRBD2
J: TRBJ2-3
size: -
DNA: TGCGCCAGCAGCTTGGATTCTAGCGGGGGTTCAGATACGCAGTATTTT
CDR3: CASSLDSSGGSDTQYF

V: TRBV12-3/TRBV12-4
D: -
J: TRBJ1-5
size: -
DNA: TGTGCCAGCAGTTTACAGGGGAATCAGCCCCAGCATTTT
CDR3: CASSLQGNQPQHF

V: TRBV10-1
D: TRBD1
J: TRBJ2-2
size: -
DNA: TGCGCCAGCGGGACAGGGGCTAACACCGGGGAGCTGTTTTTT
CDR3: CASGTGANTGELFF

V: TRBV29-1
D: TRBD2
J: TRBJ2-5
size: -
DNA: TGCAGCGTTGTACTGGTTCGGGGGGAGTACCAAGAGACCCAGTACTTC
CDR3: CSVVLVRGEYQETQYF

V: TRBV9
D: -
J: TRBJ2-5
size: -
DNA: TGTGCCAGCAGCGTCGGGCTCGGGGGGCTGGGAGAGACCCAGTACTTC
CDR3: CASSVGLGGLGETQYF

V: TRBV27
D: -
J: TRBJ1-1
size: -
DNA: TGTGCCAGCAGTTTCGGGGGTTACACTGAAGCTTTCTTT
CDR3: CASSFGGYTEAFF

V: TRBV28
D: -
J: TRBJ1-2
size: -
DNA: TGTGCCAGCAGTTTAGTGCAGGGCCCTTATGGCTACACCTTC
CDR3: CASSLVQGPYGYTF

V: TRBV4-1
D: -
J: TRBJ2-5
size: -
DNA: TGCGCCAGCAGCCAAGGGGAGGGGGGGCGAGAGACCCAGTACTTC
CDR3: CASSQGEGGRETQYF

V: TRBV2
D: TRBD2
J: TRBJ2-7
size: once
DNA: TGTGCCAGCAGCGAGAGACTAGCGGGGGGGACCGAGCAGTACTTC
CDR3: CASSERLAGGTEQYF

V: TRBV7-6
D: -
J: TRBJ2-1
size: -
DNA: TGTGCCAGCAGCTTAACGGTTAGCTCCTACAATGAGCAGTTCTTC
CDR3: CASSLTVSSYNEQFF

V: TRBV6-5
D: -
J: TRBJ1-5
size: -
DNA: TGTGCCAGCAGTTACTCGGGGCAGGGCAGTCAGCCCCAGCATTTT
CDR3: CASSYSGQGSQPQHF

V: TRBV5-5
D: -
J: TRBJ1-5
size: -
DNA: TGTGCCAGCAGTTCCTCACCCCGGGTCGGGGCCCAGCATTTT
CDR3: CASSSSPRVGAQHF

V: TRBV6-5
D: -
J: TRBJ1-5
size: -
DNA: TGTGCCAGCAGTTCCGACAGAAACAATCAGCCCCAGCATTTT
CDR3: CASSSDRNNQPQHF

V: TRBV7-3
D: -
J: TRBJ1-2
size: -
DNA: TGTGCCAGCAGCTTAGACAGGTGGTATGGCTACACCTTC
CDR3: CASSLDRWYGYTF

V: TRBV5-1
D: -
J: TRBJ2-7
size: -
DNA: TGCGCCAGCAGCTTAACTGGACAGATCTACGAGCAGTACTTC
CDR3: CASSLTGQIYEQYF

V: TRBV7-2
D: -
J: TRBJ2-7
size: -
DNA: TGTGCCAGCAGTCCCCGGCGGGGATACGAGCAGTACTTC
CDR3: CASSPRRGYEQYF